One sample yielded the 8 T cell receptor beta chains listed below, sequenced in a study of regulatory T cells in long-lasting Graves disease. This sample's time point: persistent/refractory GD, antithyroid drugs over 5 years with positive TRAb. Generation of the TCR library employed RNA extracted from PBMCs. Construction of the TCR beta libraries employed iRepertoire HTBI primers in conjunction with Arm-PCR of CDR3 regions. From the multiplex PCR reads, TCRdb called clonotypes with MiXCR, one entry per CDR3 protein. This table has more than 350,000 distinct CDR3 sequences, roughly 23% appearing once. The sequencing used peripheral blood mononuclear cells (PBMCs), collected when the disease was refractory, from a patient treated with antithyroid drugs. These receptor sequences come from a female donor with Graves disease.

This sequence joins TRBV29-1 and TRBJ2-2, with 12 bases lining up with TRBD1. This CDR3 spans 13 amino acids. In germline, CDR1 is SQVTM, CDR2 ANQGSEA. V lost 7 bases and J lost 6; bases outside the gene matches: 3. Here the CDR3 reads CSAGQGAPGELFF. The DNA for the CDR3 is TGCAGCGCGGGACAGGGGGCCCCCGGGGAGCTGTTTTTT.

This clonotype was seen at least ten times. The V call is TRBV28, the J call TRBJ2-2; TRBD1 might be the D (5 bases). The CDR3 length is 12 residues. The germline V gene encodes CDR1 MDHEN and CDR2 SYDVKM. Between the trimmed V and J ends, which lost 10 bases and 6 bases, there was a span of 12 bases. The CDR3: CATNEGAGELFF. DNA for the CDR3: TGTGCCACCAACGAAGGGGCCGGGGAGCTGTTTTTT.

A few counts support this clonotype. The chain combines TRBV4-2 with TRBJ2-5; 16 bases are shared with TRBD2. The germline V gene encodes CDR1 LGHNA and CDR2 YNFKEQ. With 1 base clipped from V and 9 bases from J, the junction kept 5 bases outside the gene matches. The CDR3 is made up of 16 amino acids. This chain's CDR3 is CASSQAAGLAGGAQYF. The CDR3 coding sequence is TGTGCCAGCAGCCAAGCTGCGGGACTAGCGGGGGGGGCCCAGTACTTC.

V usage is TRBV28 and J usage is TRBJ1-2; 7 positions agree with TRBD1. The J segment lost 0 bases and the V segment lost 6 bases, leaving 7 bases of the junction unmatched. This CDR3 comprises 15 residues. Per germline, CDR1 MDHEN and CDR2 SYDVKM. The CDR3 DNA follows: TGTGCCAGCAGGCCCGGGACAGATTCTAACTATGGCTACACCTTC. The encoded protein is CASRPGTDSNYGYTF.

The rearrangement links TRBV18 to TRBJ2-1; D not resolved. V was shortened by 0 bases and J by 6 bases, with 6 bases between the two germline ends. Germline values: CDR1 KGHSH, CDR2 LQKENI. The CDR3 has 13 residues. The CDR3 DNA reads TGTGCCAGCTCACCACCCTCATCCAATGAGCAGTTCTTC. This gives the protein CASSPPSSNEQFF.

The chain carries TRBV9 and TRBJ2-3; D gene ambiguous. V was clipped by 1 base and J by 5 bases, with 2 bases between them. Germline values: CDR1 SGDLS, CDR2 YYNGEE. This CDR3 has 11 amino acids. The CDR3 protein is CASSVQDTQYF. In DNA, the CDR3 is TGTGCCAGCAGCGTACAAGATACGCAGTATTTT.

This clonotype was observed many times. The chain is built from TRBV27 and TRBJ1-5; 8 positions agree with TRBD1. Germline V gives CDR1 MNHEY, CDR2 SMNVEV (reference sequence). V lost 5 bases and J lost 7; bases outside the gene matches: 10. There are 15 residues in the CDR3. The DNA of the CDR3 is TGTGCCAGCAGTGCCGACAGGGGCCGTGGGCAGCCCCAGCATTTT. It is translated as CASSADRGRGQPQHF.

This clonotype has a handful of counts. The chain links TRBV7-3 to TRBJ2-3, with TRBD1 matching over 7 bases. Looked up from germline, CDR1 is SGHTA and CDR2 is FQGTGA. The length of the CDR3 is 13 residues. J lost 1 base, V lost 5 bases, and 0 bases had no gene match. CDR3 sequence: CASSTGGTDTQYF. The CDR3 DNA reads as TGTGCCAGCAGCACAGGGGGCACAGATACGCAGTATTTT.